The 10 T cell receptor beta chains below come from one sample, sequenced in a study of graft-versus-host responses after intestinal transplantation. The table came from immunoSEQ multiplex PCR; TCRdb's copy has only in-frame clones and leaves some out. The sample records approximately 130,000 clones, 90% to 95% being singletons. Their specific antigens are unknown. The sample consisted of unstimulated CD4+ T cells sorted from spleen or lymph node cells, taken before intestinal transplant. These receptors originate from a human donor who received an intestinal transplant.

CDR3 region: CASSLTGGAGETQYF. In DNA, the CDR3 is TGTGCCAGCAGCCTCACAGGGGGCGCGGGAGAGACCCAGTACTTC. This chain links TRBV7-9 with TRBJ2-5; 9 positions agree with TRBD1. V shed 5 bases and J 4 bases; nucleotides not matched to a gene: 8. CDR3 length: 15 amino acids. Germline V gives CDR1 SEHNR, CDR2 FQNEAQ (reference sequence).

This sequence joins TRBV5-1 and TRBJ2-7; 13 nucleotides line up with TRBD2. Per germline, CDR1 SGHRS and CDR2 YFSETQ. V shed 6 bases, J shed 7 bases, and the junction held 10 bases outside the gene matches. This CDR3 has 15 amino acids. CDR3 bases: TGCGCCAGCACACAACGACCGGGACTAGCGGGGGAGCAGTACTTC. Residues: CASTQRPGLAGEQYF.

The V call is TRBV7-6, the J call TRBJ1-6; D is unclear. V dropped 1 base and J dropped 1 base, with 2 bases sitting between them. The CDR3 loop spans 14 amino acids. Germline V CDR1 and CDR2: SGHVS, FNYEAQ. CDR3 bases: TGTGCCAGCAGCTTAGAATCCTATAATTCACCCCTCCACTTT. Its translation is CASSLESYNSPLHF.

This chain links TRBV18 with TRBJ1-1; maybe TRBD1 (6 bases). The V gene's germline CDR1 is KGHSH and CDR2 LQKENI. CDR3 length: 14 residues. Trimming cost V 3 bases and J 1 base, with 9 bases left between them. The CDR3, as DNA: TGTGCCAGCTCACCCGGACAGACGAACACTGAAGCTTTCTTT. It translates to CASSPGQTNTEAFF.

This clone was counted only a few times. J is TRBJ2-1 and V is TRBV5-1; D is ambiguous. V lost 5 bases and J lost 0, with 15 bases in between. The V gene's germline CDR1 is SGHRS and CDR2 YFSETQ. CDR3 length equals 16 residues. Written as DNA, the CDR3 is TGCGCCAGCAGGTCGGTTGGCGGAAGCTCCTACAATGAGCAGTTCTTC. The encoded protein is CASRSVGGSSYNEQFF.

V gene TRBV30 combines with J gene TRBJ1-2; 12 bases map to TRBD1. CDR3 length: 15 residues. The junction had 11 bases not matched to a gene; V was cut back by 5 bases and J by 7 bases. In germline, CDR1 is GTSNPN, CDR2 SVGIG (reference sequence). CDR3 sequence (DNA): TGTGCCTGGGAGGGGACAGGGGGCCTCTTTTCTGGCTACACCTTC. Protein: CAWEGTGGLFSGYTF. The full variable domain, in which reference TRBV30 and TRBJ1-2 provide the parts outside the CDR3, is SQTIHQWPATLVQPVGSPLSLECTVEGTSNPNLYWYRQAAGRGLQLLFYSVGIGQISSEVPQNLSASRPQDRQFILSSKKLLLSDSGFYLCAWEGTGGLFSGYTFGSGTRLTVV.

This sequence joins TRBV12-5 and TRBJ1-1; 7 bases map to TRBD1. There are 17 residues in the CDR3. Germline V lookup: CDR1 LGHNT, CDR2 FRNRAP. V lost 0 bases, J lost 2 bases, and 9 bases stayed unmatched. CDR3 bases: TGTGCTAGTGGTTTGGTACCCTTTGGGACAGCAAACACTGAAGCTTTCTTT. This gives the protein CASGLVPFGTANTEAFF.

The gene calls are TRBV29-1 and TRBJ2-3, with D perhaps TRBD2 (6 bases). Trimming shortened V by 7 bases and J by 4 bases, and 15 bases separated the two germline ends. Looked up from germline, CDR1 is SQVTM and CDR2 is ANQGSEA. The CDR3 extends over 13 amino acids. In DNA, the CDR3 is TGCAGCGCCGCGGGGAGGCCCTCAGATACGCAGTATTTT. Its protein is CSAAGRPSDTQYF.

The chain uses TRBV25-1 and TRBJ2-3; 9 bases match TRBD1. The V and J ends lost 8 bases and 5 bases, in that order; junction bases with no gene match: 8. The V gene's germline CDR1 is MGHDK and CDR2 SYGVNS. The CDR3 runs to 14 residues. CDR3 residues: CASGGDRDRDTQYF. The CDR3 region has the DNA TGTGCCAGCGGAGGGGACAGGGACCGAGATACGCAGTATTTT.

This chain uses TRBV15 with TRBJ2-5; 7 bases are shared with TRBD2. The V segment lost 5 bases and the J segment 5 bases; nucleotides outside the gene matches: 5. The CDR3 is made up of 13 amino acids. CDR1 is LNHNV, CDR2 YYDKDF, per germline (reference sequence). The CDR3 spells CATSPGGWETQYF. CDR3 DNA: TGTGCCACCAGCCCGGGGGGTTGGGAGACCCAGTACTTC.